The T cell receptor (beta chain) described here comes from a study of persistence of HIV-infected CD4 T cells. Germline lookup yields CDR1 MGHRA and CDR2 YSYEKL. This CDR3 is built from 16 residues. V shed 3 bases, J shed 8 bases, and the junction held 6 bases outside the gene matches. The stimulus was an HIV-1 Gag 15-mer peptide pool, about 1.1 ug/peptide/mL. Sorted nonresponding memory CD4+ T cells were CD40L-negative, CD69-negative, CD45RO-high. On this clone itself: Its antigen remains unknown.

The libraries were made with immunoSEQ version 4 in survey mode. Measured with immunoSEQ multiplex PCR; TCRdb has only the in-frame clones, and not every one. The sample shows about 36,000 clones, about 84% of them seen only once. This sequence was found in an adult with HIV. The donor label of this sample is uncertain. The sequences come from cultured CD4+ T cells from PBMCs, collected from a patient who received antiretroviral therapy. The chain has TRBV4-1 and TRBJ2-4, with 14 bases lining up with TRBD2. DNA for the CDR3: TGCGCCAGCAGCCAGAGGGGACTAGCGGGGGTGGACATTCAGTACTTC. This codes for CASSQRGLAGVDIQYF.